The rows below give T cell receptor beta chains drawn from one sample of a study of identifying expanded T cells in peripheral blood. Measured with immunoSEQ multiplex PCR; TCRdb has only the in-frame clones, and not every one. The table shows 85,000 to 100,000 clones, with approximately 88% occurring only once. The sequenced sample was blood. Receptors were obtained from a person between 18 and 75 years old in good health. Each CDR3 is given with its conserved first and last residue. The D gene is left open where the match is weak. Clone size appears in some rows only: once, few, many, or a class for an expanded clone.

v_gene	d_gene	j_gene	abundance	CDR3aa	CDR3nt
TRBV9	NA	TRBJ2-5	NA	CASSPDYSQETQYF	TGTGCCAGCAGCCCTGACTACTCCCAAGAGACCCAGTACTTC
TRBV7-3	NA	TRBJ1-3	NA	CASSAHGGSGNTIYF	TGTGCCAGCAGCGCCCACGGGGGCTCTGGAAACACCATATATTTT
TRBV4-1	TRBD2	TRBJ2-3	NA	CASSQGRRGTYTDTQYF	TGCGCCAGCAGCCAAGGACGGCGGGGGACTTACACAGATACGCAGTATTTT
TRBV5-1	NA	TRBJ2-7	NA	CASSLQGYEQYF	TGCGCCAGCAGCCTACAGGGTTACGAGCAGTACTTC
TRBV5-1	NA	TRBJ1-1	NA	CASSPQVNTEAFF	TGCGCCAGCAGCCCTCAGGTGAACACTGAAGCTTTCTTT
TRBV6-5	NA	TRBJ2-1	NA	CAISSGAGYGEQFF	TGTGCCATCTCGTCAGGGGCCGGATACGGTGAGCAGTTCTTC
TRBV5-1	TRBD1	TRBJ2-1	NA	CASSLEQGAWEQFF	TGCGCCAGCAGCTTGGAACAGGGGGCTTGGGAGCAGTTCTTC
TRBV10-3	NA	TRBJ2-1	NA	CAIRGGDEQFF	TGTGCCATCAGGGGGGGCGATGAGCAGTTCTTC
TRBV4-1	NA	TRBJ1-1	once	CASSLPDMNTEAFF	TGCGCCAGCAGCCTCCCGGACATGAACACTGAAGCTTTCTTT
TRBV6-5	NA	TRBJ1-6	once	CASSVEGENSPLHF	TGTGCCAGCAGTGTTGAGGGAGAGAATTCACCCCTCCACTTT
TRBV5-1	NA	TRBJ2-5	NA	CASSFIRGEETQYF	TGCGCCAGCAGCTTTATAAGAGGCGAAGAGACCCAGTACTTC
TRBV6-4	NA	TRBJ2-7	NA	CASSPQGGDGAYEQYF	TGTGCCAGCAGTCCCCAGGGGGGAGATGGCGCCTACGAGCAGTACTTC
TRBV18	TRBD1	TRBJ1-2	NA	CASSPDRDYGYTF	TGTGCCAGCTCGCCGGACAGGGACTATGGCTACACCTTC
TRBV6-1	TRBD1	TRBJ2-7	NA	CASNPGTGRSYEQYF	TGTGCCAGCAATCCCGGGACAGGTCGATCCTACGAGCAGTACTTC
TRBV7-3	TRBD1	TRBJ1-5	NA	CAGRDRWHRDRNQPQHF	TGTGCCGGACGGGACAGGTGGCATAGGGATCGCAATCAGCCCCAGCATTTT
TRBV5-6	TRBD1	TRBJ1-2	once	CASSGDRANYGYTF	TGTGCCAGCAGCGGGGACAGGGCTAACTATGGCTACACCTTC
TRBV9	TRBD1	TRBJ1-1	NA	CASSDGTAAWTEAFF	TGTGCCAGCAGCGACGGGACAGCTGCGTGGACTGAAGCTTTCTTT
TRBV28	NA	TRBJ1-1	many	CASRGRPEAFF	TGTGCCAGCAGGGGGCGTCCTGAAGCTTTCTTT
TRBV7-8	TRBD1	TRBJ1-5	NA	CASSLGQGVTQPQHF	TGTGCCAGCAGCTTAGGCCAGGGGGTTACTCAGCCCCAGCATTTT
TRBV21-1	NA	TRBJ2-2	NA	CASSRYRVGELFF	TGTGCCAGCAGCAGGTACAGGGTGGGGGAGCTGTTTTTT
TRBV13	TRBD2	TRBJ2-5	NA	CASSLKAGAKETQYF	TGTGCCAGCAGCCTTAAAGCGGGGGCTAAAGAGACCCAGTACTTC
TRBV10-3	TRBD2	TRBJ2-4	NA	CATLAGVEGNIQYF	TGTGCCACCTTAGCGGGAGTTGAGGGAAACATTCAGTACTTC
TRBV7-9	TRBD1	TRBJ2-1	NA	CASSSGTGRSYNEQFF	TGTGCCAGCAGTTCCGGGACAGGGAGGTCCTACAATGAGCAGTTCTTC
TRBV5-1	TRBD2	TRBJ2-2	NA	CASSGGLAGSSLFF	TGCGCCAGCAGCGGTGGACTAGCGGGATCGTCGCTGTTTTTT
TRBV6-4	NA	TRBJ1-5	NA	CASSPQGDNQPQHF	TGTGCCAGCAGCCCCCAGGGTGACAATCAGCCCCAGCATTTT
TRBV4-1	NA	TRBJ2-7	NA	CASSQEYRAPYEQYF	TGCGCCAGCAGCCAAGAATACAGGGCACCCTACGAGCAGTACTTC
TRBV21-1	NA	TRBJ2-1	NA	CASSKAPPPPYNEQFF	TGTGCCAGCAGCAAAGCACCGCCTCCTCCCTACAATGAGCAGTTCTTC
TRBV6-1	NA	TRBJ2-5	NA	CASSYGETQYF	TGTGCCAGCAGTTACGGGGAGACCCAGTACTTC
TRBV4-2	NA	TRBJ1-5	NA	CASSQVFRGEVNQPQHF	TGTGCCAGCAGCCAAGTTTTTCGGGGGGAGGTCAATCAGCCCCAGCATTTT
TRBV5-1	TRBD1	TRBJ1-1	NA	CASSLAGQGDFPNTEAFF	TGCGCCAGCAGCCTCGCGGGACAGGGGGATTTCCCGAACACTGAAGCTTTCTTT
TRBV5-4	TRBD2	TRBJ2-7	NA	CASSSGLAGVEQYF	TGTGCCAGCAGCTCGGGACTAGCGGGAGTTGAGCAGTACTTC
TRBV6-5	TRBD1	TRBJ2-7	NA	CASNRGLSSYEQYF	TGTGCCAGCAACAGGGGGCTTAGCTCCTACGAGCAGTACTTC
TRBV6-6	NA	TRBJ2-7	NA	CASSYGQGSSEQYF	TGTGCCAGCAGTTACGGGCAGGGGTCTTCCGAGCAGTACTTC
TRBV5-4	TRBD1	TRBJ2-7	NA	CASSQDRVTFEQYF	TGTGCCAGCAGCCAGGACAGGGTCACGTTCGAGCAGTACTTC
TRBV25-1	NA	TRBJ2-2	NA	CASSRPGEAGELFF	TGTGCCAGCAGTAGGCCAGGAGAGGCCGGGGAGCTGTTTTTT
TRBV6-1	NA	TRBJ2-7	NA	CASSQDRGGSYEQYF	TGTGCCAGCAGCCAAGATAGGGGCGGGTCCTACGAGCAGTACTTC
TRBV18	NA	TRBJ1-2	NA	CASSPYENRGHGYTF	TGTGCCAGCTCACCATACGAAAACCGCGGCCATGGCTACACCTTC
TRBV28	NA	TRBJ2-7	NA	CASGQSSYEQYF	TGTGCCAGCGGGCAGAGCTCCTACGAGCAGTACTTC
TRBV10-3	TRBD2	TRBJ2-7	NA	CAISARGGRGSYEQYF	TGTGCCATCAGTGCTCGCGGCGGGAGGGGGTCCTACGAGCAGTACTTC
TRBV19	NA	TRBJ1-5	NA	CASSSSEEPQHF	TGTGCCAGTAGTTCAAGCGAGGAGCCCCAGCATTTT
TRBV11-2	TRBD1	TRBJ2-7	NA	CASSIGTVSYEQYF	TGTGCCAGCAGCATAGGGACAGTCTCCTACGAGCAGTACTTC
TRBV7-3	TRBD2	TRBJ2-1	NA	CASSLNSASGGLSSYNEQFF	TGTGCCAGCAGCTTAAACTCCGCTAGCGGGGGCCTGAGCTCCTACAATGAGCAGTTCTTC
TRBV4-3	NA	TRBJ1-2	NA	CASSQVLANYGYTF	TGCGCCAGCAGCCAAGTTCTTGCTAACTATGGCTACACCTTC
TRBV27	NA	TRBJ2-7	NA	CASSLWAGRPTYEQYF	TGTGCCAGCAGTTTATGGGCGGGCAGGCCTACCTACGAGCAGTACTTC
TRBV11-2	TRBD1	TRBJ2-7	NA	CASRTTGTYEQYF	TGTGCCAGCAGGACGACAGGGACCTACGAGCAGTACTTC
TRBV6-6	TRBD1	TRBJ1-1	once	CASSPGQGAYTEAFF	TGTGCCAGCAGCCCCGGACAGGGGGCGTACACTGAAGCTTTCTTT
TRBV7-9	TRBD2	TRBJ2-7	once	CASSPPSGGDSYEQYF	TGTGCCAGCAGCCCGCCTAGCGGGGGGGACTCCTACGAGCAGTACTTC
TRBV9	TRBD2	TRBJ2-5	NA	CASSYGLAEGETQYF	TGTGCCAGCAGCTATGGACTAGCGGAAGGAGAGACCCAGTACTTC
TRBV9	TRBD2	TRBJ2-2	once	CASSARLARTGELFF	TGTGCCAGCAGCGCAAGACTAGCTAGGACCGGGGAGCTGTTTTTT
TRBV7-3	TRBD1	TRBJ1-1	NA	CASSSGQGNTEAFF	TGTGCCAGCAGCTCCGGACAGGGGAACACTGAAGCTTTCTTT
TRBV19	NA	TRBJ2-2	NA	CASSIMLTGELFF	TGTGCCAGTAGTATCATGTTGACCGGGGAGCTGTTTTTT
TRBV10-2	NA	TRBJ1-1	NA	CASRAAANTEAFF	TGCGCCAGCAGGGCGGCGGCGAACACTGAAGCTTTCTTT
TRBV5-1	NA	TRBJ2-4	NA	CASSLGRGVDIQYF	TGCGCCAGCAGCTTGGGTCGGGGAGTGGACATTCAGTACTTC
TRBV5-1	NA	TRBJ2-3	NA	CASKTSGTDTQYF	TGCGCCAGCAAGACTAGTGGCACAGATACGCAGTATTTT
TRBV7-3	NA	TRBJ1-3	NA	CASSTQRVTGNTIYF	TGTGCCAGCAGCACGCAAAGGGTAACTGGAAACACCATATATTTT
TRBV4-1	NA	TRBJ2-1	NA	CASSGVSGPSNEQFF	TGCGCCAGCAGCGGAGTCTCGGGGCCGAGCAATGAGCAGTTCTTC
TRBV10-1	TRBD1	TRBJ1-1	NA	CASSLGQGGTEAFF	TGCGCCAGCAGTCTTGGACAGGGCGGCACTGAAGCTTTCTTT
TRBV2	NA	TRBJ1-6	NA	CASSRDTNSPLHF	TGTGCCAGCAGTCGGGACACCAATTCACCCCTCCACTTT
TRBV7-6	NA	TRBJ2-5	NA	CASSFQNVAQETQYF	TGTGCCAGCAGCTTTCAAAACGTAGCCCAAGAGACCCAGTACTTC
TRBV19	NA	TRBJ2-7	NA	CASSVSRGYEQYF	TGTGCCAGTAGTGTCAGTCGCGGATACGAGCAGTACTTC